One sample yielded the 25 T cell receptor beta chains listed below, sequenced in a study of spatial heterogeneity in lung cancer. Time point meaning: blood at routine non-recurrence follow-up after resection. In TCRdb, the 5' RACE reads were re-called with MiXCR into one record per CDR3 protein. The sample gives tens of thousands of distinct CDR3 sequences, 8.5% to 10% of which show up once; about a fifth is in the top ten. The source material was PBMCs, sampled at follow-up. These receptors were taken from a male donor with early-stage non-small cell lung cancer.

By share of the sample, this clonotype is medium-sized (0.01 to 0.1%). This rearrangement joins TRBV28 to TRBJ2-7; D uncertain. Germline CDR1 MDHEN, CDR2 SYDVKM. There are 14 residues in the CDR3. V was pared by 2 bases and J by 3 bases, with 11 bases between. CDR3 coding DNA: TGTGCCAGCAGTTTACCCCAGGTAATCTACGAGCAGTACTTC. Translated, it gives CASSLPQVIYEQYF.

V and J are TRBV28 and TRBJ2-1, with 8 bases lining up with TRBD1. The V segment lost 4 bases and the J segment 4 bases; nucleotides outside the gene matches: 0. This CDR3 has 13 residues. CDR1 is MDHEN, CDR2 SYDVKM, per germline. The CDR3 sequence: CASSWTGYNEQFF. CDR3 nucleotide sequence: TGTGCCAGCAGTTGGACAGGGTACAATGAGCAGTTCTTC.

This clonotype has a handful of counts. V gene TRBV29-1 combines with J gene TRBJ1-3; 10 bases match TRBD1. The V gene end was trimmed by 5 bases and the J gene end by 8 bases; junction bases not matched to a gene: 9. The V gene's germline CDR1 is SQVTM and CDR2 ANQGSEA. The CDR3 runs to 14 residues. The CDR3 loop is CSVLDRGLSDTIYF. CDR3 DNA sequence: TGCAGCGTTCTTGACAGGGGGCTTTCAGACACCATATATTTT.

This clonotype was detected many times. V gene TRBV7-9 combines with J gene TRBJ2-1; 11 positions agree with TRBD2. The CDR3 length is 16 residues. The V segment lost 7 bases and the J segment 0 bases; nucleotides outside the gene matches: 5. Germline V lookup: CDR1 SEHNR, CDR2 FQNEAQ (reference sequence). CDR3 loop: CASNLGLAVSYNEQFF. In DNA, the CDR3 is TGTGCCAGCAATTTGGGACTAGCGGTCTCCTACAATGAGCAGTTCTTC.

The chain uses TRBV7-9 and TRBJ2-5; D call uncertain. The length of the CDR3 is 14 residues. Germline V gene data show CDR1 as SEHNR and CDR2 as FQNEAQ (reference sequence). The ends were cut back, 8 bases at V and 2 bases at J, with 15 bases in the middle. CDR3 bases: TGTGCCAGCCAAGGGTTCGGCATTCAAGAGACCCAGTACTTC. It specifies CASQGFGIQETQYF.

This clonotype came up once. The chain has TRBV6-1 and TRBJ1-5; 10 positions match TRBD1. The CDR3 runs 16 residues. Germline-derived CDR1 and CDR2 are MNHNS and SASEGT. The J segment lost 0 bases and the V segment lost 7 bases, leaving 6 bases of the junction unmatched. The CDR3 region has the DNA TGTGCCAGCAAAGGGACAGGGGACTATAGCAATCAGCCCCAGCATTTT. Protein sequence: CASKGTGDYSNQPQHF.

This clonotype was recorded at least ten times. The chain combines TRBV6-1 with TRBJ1-1; D not certain. CDR3 size: 16 residues. The V and J ends lost 0 bases and 10 bases respectively, with 21 bases between them. Germline V CDR1 and CDR2: MNHNS, SASEGT. The CDR3 nucleotides are TGTGCCAGCAGTGAAGCGATCTTACGGACTAAATGGGGAGCTTTCTTT. Amino acid sequence: CASSEAILRTKWGAFF.

This clonotype was counted at least ten times. J is TRBJ2-1 and V is TRBV7-9; D gene uncertain. Germline-derived CDR1 and CDR2 are SEHNR and FQNEAQ (reference sequence). V lost 6 bases to trimming and J lost 4 bases, with 4 bases between them. The CDR3 loop spans 11 amino acids. CDR3 in DNA: TGTGCCAGCAGTAGGTACAATGAGCAGTTCTTC. Residues: CASSRYNEQFF.

The V gene is TRBV5-1, the J gene TRBJ2-3; 7 bases fit TRBD1. Germline V gives CDR1 SGHRS, CDR2 YFSETQ. Trimming cost V 2 bases and J 1 base; bases outside gene matches: 4. The CDR3 runs 15 residues. The CDR3 coding sequence is TGCGCCAGCAGCTTCCCAGGGGGAGGCACAGATACGCAGTATTTT. It codes for CASSFPGGGTDTQYF.

This clonotype turned up a few times. The CDR3 spells CASSPGQGNQPQHF. CDR3 nucleotide sequence: TGTGCCAGCAGTCCAGGACAGGGGAATCAGCCCCAGCATTTT. This chain uses TRBV27 with TRBJ1-5, with 9 bases lining up with TRBD1. Trimming took 5 bases from V and 4 from J; bases not matched to a gene: 3. CDR3 length equals 14 residues. CDR1 and CDR2 from the germline V gene are MNHEY and SMNVEV (reference sequence).

The CDR3 bases are TGTGCCATCAGGATAACGGCGAACACCGGGGAGCTGTTTTTT. Translation gives CAIRITANTGELFF. This chain links TRBV10-3 with TRBJ2-2, with unresolved D. Per the germline V gene, CDR1 is ENHRY and CDR2 is SYGVKD. The CDR3 is 14 amino acids. Trimming took off 6 bases at V and 0 bases at J, with 8 bases between the two ends.

The V gene is TRBV5-8, the J gene TRBJ2-1; TRBD1 matches at 11 bases. This CDR3 is built from 16 residues. CDR1 is SGHTS and CDR2 is YDEGEE in the germline V gene. Germline trimming cut 0 bases from V and 8 bases from J; bases unmatched to any gene: 7. CDR3: CASSLGQDRGQDEQFF. CDR3 DNA: TGTGCCAGCAGCTTGGGTCAGGACAGGGGGCAGGATGAGCAGTTCTTC.

Many counts were recorded for this clonotype. The V and J genes are TRBV20-1 and TRBJ1-5; D perhaps matches TRBD1 (6 bases). Germline lookup yields CDR1 DFQATT and CDR2 SNEGSKA (reference sequence). CDR3 size: 15 residues. Trimming removed 1 base from V and 4 bases from J, with 14 bases in between. In DNA, the CDR3 is TGCAGTGCTAGAGTAGGGGGGACACGGAATCAGCCCCAGCATTTT. Protein sequence: CSARVGGTRNQPQHF.

The rearrangement uses TRBV5-1 and TRBJ2-3, with 10 bases that match TRBD1. Germline assignment: CDR1 SGHRS and CDR2 YFSETQ. Trimming at V came to 4 bases and at J to 6 bases, leaving 8 bases not matched to a gene. This CDR3 comprises 15 residues. The CDR3 reads CASSPRDRGMDTQYF. DNA for the CDR3: TGCGCCAGCAGCCCCCGGGACAGGGGTATGGATACGCAGTATTTT.

This clonotype was found many times. V and J are TRBV5-1 and TRBJ2-1, with TRBD1 identical over 8 bases. Trimming removed 7 bases from V and 6 bases from J; junction bases left unmatched: 9. The CDR3 sequence is 14 residues long. Germline V gene lookup returns CDR1 SGHRS and CDR2 YFSETQ. The CDR3 here is CASAEGTGFNEQFF. The CDR3 DNA sequence: TGCGCCAGCGCCGAGGGGACAGGCTTCAATGAGCAGTTCTTC.

This clonotype was counted only a few times. The rearrangement links TRBV20-1 to TRBJ1-3, with TRBD1 identical over 8 bases. Germline V CDR1 and CDR2: DFQATT, SNEGSKA (reference sequence). Trimming took 6 bases from V and 0 from J; bases not matched to a gene: 10. The CDR3 covers 16 residues. The CDR3 loop reads CSAGTGTGSSGNTIYF. The CDR3 DNA sequence: TGCAGTGCAGGAACCGGGACAGGCAGCTCTGGAAACACCATATATTTT.

This clonotype was counted many times. The rearrangement joins TRBV4-1 to TRBJ2-4; D tentatively reads TRBD1 or TRBD2 (5 bases each). CDR1 and CDR2 from the germline V gene are MGHRA and YSYEKL. The CDR3 spans 15 residues. With 2 bases removed from V and 0 bases from J, the gap between germline ends came to 8 bases. For the CDR3, the DNA is TGCGCCAGCAGCCAACTGGGGGTAGCCAAAAACATTCAGTACTTC. As protein: CASSQLGVAKNIQYF.

The gene calls are TRBV5-1 and TRBJ2-5; D might be TRBD1 (6 bases). V lost 7 bases and J lost 3, with 13 bases in between. Per the germline V gene, CDR1 is SGHRS and CDR2 is YFSETQ. The CDR3 sequence is 13 residues long. In nucleotides, the CDR3 is TGCGCCAGCGGGAATTCAGGGGAAGAGACCCAGTACTTC. This codes for CASGNSGEETQYF. Full variable domain (missing parts from reference TRBV5-1 and TRBJ2-5): KAGVTQTPRYLIKTRGQQVTLSCSPISGHRSVSWYQQTPGQGLQFLFEYFSETQRNKGNFPGRFSGRQFSNSRSEMNVSTLELGDSALYLCASGNSGEETQYFGPGTRLLVL.

The sample holds a few counts of this clonotype. The chain uses TRBV6-5 and TRBJ2-1, with 9 bases fitting TRBD1. J gave up 6 bases and V 5 bases, and 5 bases lay outside the gene matches. This CDR3 is 14 amino acids long. The germline V gene has CDR1 MNHEY and CDR2 SVGAGI. CDR3 protein: CASSRTGVGNEQFF. In nucleotides, the CDR3 is TGTGCCAGCAGTAGGACAGGGGTAGGCAATGAGCAGTTCTTC.

This clonotype was seen a handful of times. The V call is TRBV5-1, the J call TRBJ2-4; a possible D gene is TRBD1 (5 bases). There are 14 residues in the CDR3. Trimming shortened V by 2 bases and J by 2 bases, and 8 bases separated the two germline ends. Germline CDR1 reads SGHRS; CDR2 reads YFSETQ. In DNA form, the CDR3 reads TGCGCCAGCAGCTTCCAGGGAACCAAAAACATTCAGTACTTC. This encodes CASSFQGTKNIQYF.

The chain joins TRBV7-9 to TRBJ2-3; D not resolved. CDR1 and CDR2 from the germline V gene are SEHNR and FQNEAQ (reference sequence). The CDR3 totals 12 residues. V was clipped by 2 bases and J by 3 bases, with 3 bases between them. In nucleotides, the CDR3 is TGTGCCAGCAGCTTATTTACAGATACGCAGTATTTT. Amino acid sequence: CASSLFTDTQYF.

This clonotype was found many times. The rearrangement links TRBV6-2 or TRBV6-3 to TRBJ2-5, with D unclear. The germline gives CDR1 MNHEY, CDR2 SVGEGT. The CDR3 consists of 11 residues. V was clipped by 2 bases and J by 4 bases, with 2 bases between them. CDR3 nucleotide sequence: TGTGCCAGCAGTTACGGAGAGACCCAGTACTTC. Its translation: CASSYGETQYF.

This clonotype was seen a few times. The chain employs TRBV28 and TRBJ1-6, with D tentatively TRBD1 (6 bases). V was shortened by 7 bases and J by 10 bases, with 17 bases between the two germline ends. Germline V gene lookup returns CDR1 MDHEN and CDR2 SYDVKM. CDR3 length equals 14 residues. CDR3 bases: TGTGCCAGCACGGGGGGCAGGGAGGGCTCACCCCTCCACTTT. It yields the protein CASTGGREGSPLHF. The entire variable domain, with the rest obtained from reference TRBV28 and TRBJ1-6, is as follows: DVKVTQSSRYLVKRTGEKVFLECVQDMDHENMFWYRQDPGLGLRLIYFSYDVKMKEKGDIPEGYSVSREKKERFSLILESASTNQTSMYLCASTGGREGSPLHFGNGTRLTVT.

With respect to this clonotype: With a much larger clone just one base away, this may be a read error. The chain recombines TRBV19 with TRBJ1-4; D gene uncertain. CDR1 is LNHDA, CDR2 SQIVND, per germline (reference sequence). The CDR3 sequence is 15 residues long. V gave up 6 bases and J gave up 3 bases, with 14 bases separating them. In nucleotides, the CDR3 is TGTGCCAGTAGGATCCCCGGGATAGCTAATGAAAAACTGTTTTTT. Residues: CASRIPGIANEKLFF.

This clonotype was picked up many times. V is TRBV27 and J is TRBJ1-2; D gene uncertain. CDR1 MNHEY and CDR2 SMNVEV come from the germline V gene (reference sequence). CDR3 length: 14 amino acids. Trimming left V 6 bases short and J 6 bases short, with 17 bases between. CDR3 protein: CASSLVPGTHGYTF. As DNA, the CDR3 is TGTGCCAGCAGCTTAGTCCCAGGAACCCATGGCTACACCTTC.